Listed below are T cell receptor beta chains from one sample, sequenced in a study of T-cell memory formation after mild COVID-19. Each CDR3 protein gets one entry after TCRdb re-called the 5' RACE reads with MiXCR. The data contain a few hundred thousand distinct CDR3 sequences, around 27% of them singletons. The sequenced sample consisted of PBMCs or a T cell subset sorted from them (not recorded which). These receptors all come from an adult woman who had mild COVID-19 (a few samples of this study predate the infection). Cell type and time point are not known. The CDR3 runs from the conserved cysteine through the conserved F or W. A D gene is named only where the DNA matches it firmly. Clone sizes are given selectively: once, few, many, or a class where the clone is expanded.

TRBJ2-7 | NA | TRBV2 | few | TGTGCCAGCAGTGAGGTGGGAGAAGGAGGGGAGCAGTACTTC | CASSEVGEGGEQYF
TRBJ1-1 | NA | TRBV6-5 | NA | TGTGCCAGCAGTAGGTCACAGGTTGGCGTCATGAACACTGAAGCTTTCTTT | CASSRSQVGVMNTEAFF
TRBJ2-7 | TRBD2 | TRBV7-6 | many | TGTGCCAGCAGCCCCGGACTAGCGGGGAGCTCCTACGAGCAGTACTTC | CASSPGLAGSSYEQYF
TRBJ1-1 | NA | TRBV12-3/TRBV12-4 | NA | TGTGCCAGCAGTTTGAGGCCTATAACTTTCTTT | CASSLRPITFF
TRBJ1-2 | NA | TRBV27 | few | TGTGCCAGCAGGGACATCTACTATGGCTACACCTTC | CASRDIYYGYTF
TRBJ1-1 | TRBD1 | TRBV5-6 | NA | TGTGCCAGCAGCCATACAGGGGGCGGCACTGAAGCTTTCTTT | CASSHTGGGTEAFF
TRBJ2-7 | NA | TRBV7-9 | NA | TGTGCCAGCAGCCCTATTCCCTTCCAGGTCGCCGAGCAGTACTTC | CASSPIPFQVAEQYF
TRBJ1-5 | NA | TRBV7-9 | NA | TGTGCCAGCAGCCCCCAGGGTCAGCCCCAGCATTTT | CASSPQGQPQHF
TRBJ2-7 | TRBD1 | TRBV25-1 | few | TGTGCCACCCAGACAGGGTTCTCCTACGAGCAGTACTTC | CATQTGFSYEQYF
TRBJ1-2 | TRBD1 | TRBV5-1 | few | TGCGCCAGCAGCACTGGCGGACAGGGAAGGGGTTATGGCTACACCTTC | CASSTGGQGRGYGYTF
TRBJ2-5 | TRBD2 | TRBV7-6 | NA | TGTGCCAGCAGCTCCCTCGTCGGGGGGGCAGGGGAGACCCAGTACTTC | CASSSLVGGAGETQYF
TRBJ2-1 | NA | TRBV5-5 | NA | TGTGCCAGCAGACGGGGGACCTCCGGCAATGAACAGTTCTTC | CASRRGTSGNEQFF
TRBJ1-2 | NA | TRBV4-1 | few | TGCGCCAGCAGCCAAGATCAGTCGGCCTCGTATGGCTACACCTTC | CASSQDQSASYGYTF
TRBJ2-3 | NA | TRBV6-5 | NA | TGTGCCAGCAGTTACTCGAAGGGGGGGCCTAGCACAGATACGCAGTATTTT | CASSYSKGGPSTDTQYF
TRBJ2-3 | NA | TRBV5-6 | few | TGTGCCAGCACTACGGCGGGCTTGGGCACAGATACGCAGTATTTT | CASTTAGLGTDTQYF
TRBJ2-7 | TRBD1 | TRBV4-2 | few | TGTGCCAGCAGCCAATCGACAGGGGGAGGGTACGAGCAGTACTTC | CASSQSTGGGYEQYF
TRBJ1-5 | TRBD1 | TRBV12-3/TRBV12-4 | few | TGTGCCAGCAGATCGGACAGGGGAAAAAATCAGCCCCAGCATTTT | CASRSDRGKNQPQHF
TRBJ1-1 | NA | TRBV7-9 | NA | TGTGCCAGCAGACCCCCACGGACGGGAGAAGCTTTCTTT | CASRPPRTGEAFF
TRBJ1-2 | NA | TRBV29-1 | few | TGCAGCGTTGAAGAAGGGCCGGCGGGTAACTATGGCTACACCTTC | CSVEEGPAGNYGYTF
TRBJ1-5 | TRBD1 | TRBV20-1 | NA | TGCAGTGCAACTGCAAGGACAGGGAGCCAGCCCCAGCATTTT | CSATARTGSQPQHF
TRBJ2-7 | NA | TRBV20-1 | NA | TGCAGTGCTAGAGGATCCGGGAGCGGCTACGAGCAGTACTTC | CSARGSGSGYEQYF
TRBJ2-6 | NA | TRBV24-1 | few | TGTGCCACCAGTGAGGCAGGGGCTGGGGCCAACGTCCTGACTTTC | CATSEAGAGANVLTF